The 5 T cell receptor beta chains in this list originate from one sample, sequenced in a study of low-dose radiotherapy and immunotherapy resistance in tumors. TRAV- and TRBV-specific primers, spanning alpha and beta chains, primed first-strand cDNA. Amplification of TCRs used a constant-region primer and V-primer adapter for 20 PCR cycles. TCRdb re-analysed the reads in MiXCR, keeping a single row per CDR3 protein. The table includes about 12,000 distinct CDR3 sequences, over 60% detected once. These receptor sequences come from a human donor with advanced metastatic prostate, ovarian, gallbladder or colorectal cancer (not recorded which). This table probably holds off-target reads from a library built for another chain.

The gene calls are TRBV7-8 and TRBJ2-4; D possibly corresponds to TRBD1 (6 bases). V lost 5 bases, J lost 8 bases, and 22 bases lay in between. CDR1 and CDR2 from the germline V gene are SGHVS and FQNEAQ. CDR3 length equals 16 residues. As DNA, the CDR3 is TGTGCCAGCAGCCCAATACAGGGTTTGATGGGAGACATTCAGTACTTC. This gives the protein CASSPIQGLMGDIQYF.

V usage is TRBV7-2 and J usage is TRBJ2-1; no clear D gene. Deletions cut 0 bases from V and 3 bases from J, with 9 bases between. The CDR3 sequence is 15 residues long. From germline, CDR1 is SGHTA and CDR2 FQGNSA. CDR3 DNA: TGTGCCAGCAGCTTAGCTAGAGGCTTCTACAATGAGCAGTTCTTC. Encoded protein: CASSLARGFYNEQFF. Filled out from reference TRBV7-2 and TRBJ2-1, the complete variable domain reads GAGVSQSPSNKVTEKGKDVELRCDPISGHTALYWYRQSLGQGLEFLIYFQGNSAPDKSGLPSDRFSAERTGGSVSTLTIQRTQQEDSAVYLCASSLARGFYNEQFFGPGTRLTVL.

V is TRBV6-4 and J is TRBJ1-2, with TRBD1 as a possible D gene (6 bases). This CDR3 is built from 15 residues. Germline assignment: CDR1 MRHNA and CDR2 SNTAGT. V dropped 0 bases and J dropped 8 bases, with 16 bases sitting between them. The CDR3 region is CASSDSYRAPLGYTF. For the CDR3, the DNA is TGTGCCAGCAGTGACTCCTACAGGGCCCCGTTGGGCTACACCTTC.

The chain carries TRBV26 and TRBJ2-7; the table gives TRBD1 as D, unverified against the DNA. TRBV26 has pseudogene status. The CDR3 is 17 residues long. The CDR3 loop reads CASSLAFPDSDSYEQYF. CDR3 nucleotides: TGTGCCAGCAGCCTTGCCTTTCCGGACAGTGACTCCTACGAGCAGTACTTC.

This clonotype has a single count. The chain joins TRBV18 to TRBJ2-1; D could derive from TRBD1 or TRBD2 (5 bases each). V was shortened by 4 bases and J by 6 bases, with 13 bases between the two germline ends. Germline V gives CDR1 KGHSH, CDR2 LQKENI. The CDR3 is 14 amino acids. CDR3 DNA sequence: TGTGCCAGCTCACTTGGGACCATTTTCAATGAGCAGTTCTTC. Amino acids: CASSLGTIFNEQFF.